This T cell receptor beta chain was sequenced in a study of blood T cell repertoires in COVID-19. In germline, CDR1 is SGHVS, CDR2 FQNEAQ. Trimming shortened V by 5 bases and J by 7 bases, and 20 bases separated the two germline ends. CDR3 length: 16 amino acids. Some clones are missing from TCRdb's copy, which holds only in-frame ones; the method was immunoSEQ multiplex PCR. The sample records some 150,000 clones, around 80% being singletons. The sequencing sample was made of peripheral blood. V is TRBV7-8 and J is TRBJ2-2; a weak D match, TRBD2 (6 bases). This receptor was identified in a woman aged 45-60 years with acute or convalescent COVID-19. The CDR3 region is CASSQGGGNDHGELFF. The CDR3 nucleotides are TGTGCCAGCAGCCAAGGTGGCGGGAACGATCACGGGGAGCTGTTTTTT. The full variable domain, its missing parts supplied by reference TRBV7-8 and TRBJ2-2, is GAGVSQSPRYKVAKRGQDVALRCDPISGHVSLFWYQQALGQGPEFLTYFQNEAQLDKSGLPSDRFFAERPEGSVSTLKIQRTQQEDSAVYLCASSQGGGNDHGELFFGEGSRLTVL.